This T cell receptor (beta chain) was captured by sequencing in a study of radiation and T cells in renal cell carcinoma. Study-wide results and limits: From baseline, blood top tumor clonotypes peaked at 2 weeks post-radiation.

Germline V gene lookup returns CDR1 SGHRS and CDR2 YFSETQ. This CDR3 contains 15 residues. The ends lost 0 bases at V and 6 bases at J; junction bases unmatched: 2. Of note for this clone: Its antigen is undetermined.

The protocol was immunoSEQ multiplex PCR, while the TCRdb copy is restricted to in-frame clones and leaves out a portion. The sample has about 140,000 clones; over 80% are singletons. Time point in this sample: baseline pretreatment blood. As for treatment: 15 Gy SBRT to primary tumor, nephrectomy 4 weeks later. The gene calls are TRBV5-1 and TRBJ1-6; the match to TRBD1 covers 8 bases. The source material was blood, sampled from a patient whose treatment included radiotherapy and nephrectomy. The receptor comes from a woman aged 50 to 65 with renal cell carcinoma. CDR3 residues: CASSLETGVNSPLHF. CDR3 in DNA: TGCGCCAGCAGCTTGGAGACAGGGGTTAATTCACCCCTCCACTTT.